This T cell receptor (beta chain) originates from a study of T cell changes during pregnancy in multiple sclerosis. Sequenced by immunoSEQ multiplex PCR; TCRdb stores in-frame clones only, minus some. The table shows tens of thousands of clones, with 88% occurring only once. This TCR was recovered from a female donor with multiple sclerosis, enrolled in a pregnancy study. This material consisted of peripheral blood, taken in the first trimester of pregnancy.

The DNA for the CDR3 is TGTGCCAGCCTCCTACAGGGTAGCAATCAGCCCCAGCATTTT. Translated, it gives CASLLQGSNQPQHF. The chain carries TRBV28 and TRBJ1-5; tentative D call: TRBD1 (6 bases). Trimming cost V 8 bases and J 0 bases, with 11 bases left between them. Germline V gives CDR1 MDHEN, CDR2 SYDVKM. The CDR3 sequence is 14 residues long.